Following are 30 T cell receptor beta chains from one sample sequenced in a study of blood T cell repertoires in COVID-19 (dated by TCRdb to 2020 to 2022). Library prep was done by the immunoSEQ multiplex PCR assay. The immuneACCESS repertoire file appears here via TCRdb, limited to in-frame rearrangements. These files lack a portion of the clones; in checked studies, under half of the deficit traces to unresolved V genes, and the cause of the others is not known. The sample table lists tens of thousands of clones, approximately 90% of them with a count of one. The ten largest clones capture 5.5% to 7.5% of the sample. Sequenced sample: peripheral blood. These receptors all stem from a man aged 40-50 years with acute or convalescent COVID-19.

V and J are TRBV3-1 (or the pseudogene TRBV3-2) and TRBJ2-1; perhaps TRBD2 as D (6 bases). This CDR3 contains 14 residues. Trimming left V 8 bases short and J 6 bases short, with 17 bases between. The germline V gene has CDR1 LGHDT and CDR2 YNNKEL (reference sequence). CDR3 region: CASASGGAANEQFF. The CDR3 DNA is TGTGCCAGCGCCTCCGGCGGGGCGGCCAATGAGCAGTTCTTC.

The rearrangement links TRBV6-5 to TRBJ2-7; 13 nucleotides align to TRBD2. Germline V gene lookup returns CDR1 MNHEY and CDR2 SVGAGI. The V gene end was trimmed by 7 bases and the J gene end by 4 bases; junction bases not matched to a gene: 4. The CDR3 spans 14 residues. CDR3 nucleotide sequence: TGTGCCAGCACTCGGACTAGCGGGAGTTACGAGCAGTACTTC. Translation gives CASTRTSGSYEQYF.

The chain combines TRBV12-3 or TRBV12-4 with TRBJ1-5; D is perhaps TRBD1 (5 bases). This CDR3 has 13 residues. V dropped 3 bases and J dropped 7 bases, with 10 bases sitting between them. The chain's CDR3 is CASSLSGGQPQHF. CDR3 nucleotides: TGTGCCAGCAGTTTGTCTGGGGGGCAGCCCCAGCATTTT.

This chain uses TRBV11-2 with TRBJ1-1, with a tentative D call TRBD1 (6 bases). Germline CDR1 reads SGHAT; CDR2 reads FQNNGV. The V gene lost 5 bases and the J gene lost 1 base, with 23 bases spanning the gap. This CDR3 has 18 residues. Here the CDR3 DNA reads TGTGCCAGCAGCCACACAACATTGGACAGAGTGAAGAACACTGAAGCTTTCTTT. It translates to CASSHTTLDRVKNTEAFF.

For this clone: Other DNA sequences in this sample translate to the same CDR3. This chain connects TRBV12-3 or TRBV12-4 to TRBJ1-2; D uncertain. The CDR3 has 13 amino acids. The V end lost 3 bases, the J end lost 2 bases, and 7 bases lay between the germline ends. The CDR3 is CASSLRGNYGYTF. The CDR3 nucleotides are TGTGCCAGCAGTTTGCGGGGAAACTATGGCTACACCTTC.

In DNA form, the CDR3 reads TGTGCCTGGAGTGTCCTCGGTGACACCATATATTTT. This gives the protein CAWSVLGDTIYF. The chain uses TRBV30 and TRBJ1-3; D gene uncertain. The length of the CDR3 is 12 residues. Germline V gene lookup returns CDR1 GTSNPN and CDR2 SVGIG (reference sequence). The ends were cut back, 0 bases at V and 8 bases at J, with 8 bases in the middle. The complete variable domain, with remaining parts taken from reference TRBV30 and TRBJ1-3, reads SQTIHQWPATLVQPVGSPLSLECTVEGTSNPNLYWYRQAAGRGLQLLFYSVGIGQISSEVPQNLSASRPQDRQFILSSKKLLLSDSGFYLCAWSVLGDTIYFGEGSWLTVV.

The V and J genes are TRBV3-1 (or the pseudogene TRBV3-2) and TRBJ2-1; the D gene is possibly TRBD2 (6 bases). Trimming shortened V by 3 bases and J by 2 bases, and 14 bases separated the two germline ends. The length of the CDR3 is 16 residues. The germline V gene encodes CDR1 LGHDT and CDR2 YNNKEL (reference sequence). The CDR3 region is CASSHTTRLAYNEQFF. The CDR3 DNA sequence: TGTGCCAGCAGCCACACGACTAGACTAGCCTACAATGAGCAGTTCTTC.

V gene TRBV5-6 combines with J gene TRBJ1-3; the match to TRBD1 covers 8 bases. Germline V gives CDR1 SGHDT, CDR2 YYEEEE. Unmatched junction bases numbered 9, after V lost 4 bases and J lost 0 bases. The CDR3 totals 17 residues. As DNA, the CDR3 is TGTGCCAGCAGCCCCCTCCCCGGACAGGGCTCTGGAAACACCATATATTTT. Protein sequence: CASSPLPGQGSGNTIYF.

The chain couples TRBV28 to TRBJ2-1, with D possibly being TRBD1 (5 bases). V was clipped by 5 bases and J by 7 bases, with 18 bases between them. Germline V gene lookup returns CDR1 MDHEN and CDR2 SYDVKM. The CDR3 has 15 amino acids. CDR3 sequence (DNA): TGTGCCAGCAGTACCGCCGACAGTATTGGGAATGAGCAGTTCTTC. Its translation is CASSTADSIGNEQFF.

The genes are TRBV25-1 and TRBJ1-1; 8 bases are shared with TRBD1. CDR1 and CDR2 (germline): MGHDK, SYGVNS. This CDR3 contains 14 residues. The V gene end was trimmed by 9 bases and the J gene end by 1 base; junction bases not matched to a gene: 7. The CDR3 is CASRPGQANTEAFF. Here the CDR3 DNA reads TGTGCCAGTAGACCGGGACAGGCGAACACTGAAGCTTTCTTT.

The chain carries TRBV7-9 and TRBJ2-3; 10 positions match TRBD1. CDR1 and CDR2 from the germline V gene are SEHNR and FQNEAQ (reference sequence). CDR3 length: 17 residues. V was clipped by 4 bases and J by 2 bases; unmatched bases: 9. The CDR3 spells CASSYFPGTGATDTQYF. CDR3 nucleotides: TGTGCCAGCAGCTATTTCCCCGGGACAGGGGCCACAGATACGCAGTATTTT.

The rearrangement uses TRBV4-1 and TRBJ1-5; D is uncertain. This CDR3 has 17 amino acids. Trimming removed 0 bases at V and 7 bases at J, with 19 bases between. Germline lookup yields CDR1 MGHRA and CDR2 YSYEKL. The CDR3 DNA sequence: TGCGCCAGCAGCCAAGATGCGGGAAAGGGCCACAGACAGCCCCAGCATTTT. It specifies CASSQDAGKGHRQPQHF.

This clone was picked up one time. The rearrangement uses TRBV5-5 and TRBJ1-2, with 10 nucleotides matching TRBD1. V lost 4 bases and J lost 7; bases outside the gene matches: 10. Germline values: CDR1 SGHKS, CDR2 YYEKEE (reference sequence). The CDR3 contains 15 residues. The CDR3 here is CASSNDRGHVGGYTF. The CDR3 coding sequence is TGTGCCAGCAGCAACGACAGGGGGCACGTCGGTGGCTACACCTTC.

The rearrangement joins TRBV2 to TRBJ2-2; TRBD1 might be the D (5 bases). The CDR3 loop spans 13 amino acids. Trimming cost V 4 bases and J 6 bases, with 9 bases left between them. Germline CDR1 and CDR2: SNHLY and FYNNEI. The CDR3 region has the DNA TGTGCCAGCAGTGCGACAGAAGCCGGGGAGCTGTTTTTT. It codes for CASSATEAGELFF. The complete variable domain, with remaining parts taken from reference TRBV2 and TRBJ2-2, reads EPEVTQTPSHQVTQMGQEVILRCVPISNHLYFYWYRQILGQKVEFLVSFYNNEISEKSEIFDDQFSVERPDGSNFTLKIRSTKLEDSAMYFCASSATEAGELFFGEGSRLTVL.

The chain carries TRBV9 and TRBJ1-6, with TRBD1 matching 9 bases. Germline trimming cut 3 bases from V and 9 bases from J; bases unmatched to any gene: 7. CDR1 and CDR2 from the germline V gene are SGDLS and YYNGEE. The CDR3 totals 15 residues. This chain's CDR3 is CASSAVGQGISPLHF. DNA for the CDR3: TGTGCCAGCAGCGCAGTTGGACAGGGGATTTCACCCCTCCACTTT.

V and J are TRBV7-2 and TRBJ1-6; D not resolved. Between the trimmed V and J ends, which lost 1 base and 11 bases, there was a span of 9 bases. CDR1 is SGHTA and CDR2 is FQGNSA in the germline V gene. CDR3 length: 13 amino acids. As DNA, the CDR3 is TGTGCCAGCAGCTTAGTTGGTGGCCCACCCCTCCACTTT. Translation: CASSLVGGPPLHF.

This chain joins TRBV6-6 and TRBJ1-2, with 7 bases that match TRBD1. From germline, CDR1 is MNHNY and CDR2 SVGAGI (reference sequence). Germline trimming cut 7 bases from V and 8 bases from J; bases unmatched to any gene: 7. This CDR3 comprises 12 residues. The DNA of the CDR3 is TGTGCCAGCACTGAGGGGGCTACAGGCTACACCTTC. This sequence encodes CASTEGATGYTF.

The genes are TRBV21-1 and TRBJ1-1; the D call of TRBD1 is as the table states it, not checked on the DNA. TRBV21-1 is a pseudogene locus. This CDR3 comprises 15 residues. The CDR3 loop is CASSRDRWRTAEAFF. The CDR3 coding sequence is TGTGCCAGCAGTAGAGACAGGTGGCGAACGGCTGAAGCTTTCTTT.

The CDR3 sequence: CASSLSGTVLGDQPQHF. Here the CDR3 DNA reads TGTGCCAGCAGTTTATCCGGGACAGTTTTAGGGGATCAGCCCCAGCATTTT. V and J are TRBV27 and TRBJ1-5; the match to TRBD1 covers 7 bases. Germline trimming cut 0 bases from V and 5 bases from J; bases unmatched to any gene: 10. Germline lookup yields CDR1 MNHEY and CDR2 SMNVEV (reference sequence). The CDR3 is made up of 17 amino acids.

CDR3 loop: CASSQGLAGANEQFF. In nucleotides, the CDR3 is TGTGCCAGCTCACAGGGACTAGCGGGAGCCAATGAGCAGTTCTTC. The chain recombines TRBV18 with TRBJ2-1, with 14 bases identical to TRBD2. CDR1 KGHSH and CDR2 LQKENI come from the germline V gene. The V and J ends lost 4 bases and 6 bases, in that order; junction bases with no gene match: 2. The CDR3 runs to 15 residues.

The chain combines TRBV18 with TRBJ1-4; a possible D gene is TRBD1 (5 bases). Germline V gives CDR1 KGHSH, CDR2 LQKENI. CDR3 length equals 18 residues. Deletions cut 0 bases from V and 3 bases from J, with 17 bases between. DNA for the CDR3: TGTGCCAGCTCACCACCGCTGGGTTCGACAGCCCCTAATGAAAAACTGTTTTTT. This gives the protein CASSPPLGSTAPNEKLFF.

CDR3 DNA: TGCAGTTTTGCGGCGGATAGCTCCTACAATGAGCAGTTCTTC. This gives the protein CSFAADSSYNEQFF. This chain connects TRBV29-1 to TRBJ2-1; D is unclear. The CDR3 spans 14 residues. Germline V gene data show CDR1 as SQVTM and CDR2 as ANQGSEA.

J is TRBJ1-6 and V is TRBV7-3; TRBD1 aligns across 8 bases. J gave up 9 bases and V 1 base, and 5 bases lay outside the gene matches. Germline loops: CDR1 SGHTA, CDR2 FQGTGA. The CDR3 is made up of 15 amino acids. CDR3 protein: CASSLMAGGSSPLHF. The CDR3 DNA sequence: TGTGCCAGCAGCTTAATGGCAGGGGGCAGTTCACCCCTCCACTTT.

This chain joins TRBV24-1 and TRBJ1-4; a possible D gene is TRBD1 (6 bases). The CDR3 loop spans 14 amino acids. In germline, CDR1 is KGHDR, CDR2 SFDVKD. The germline V and J ends were trimmed by 3 bases and 7 bases, with 11 bases remaining between them. In nucleotides, the CDR3 is TGTGCCACCAGTGATCCCGGGACAAGTGAAAAACTGTTTTTT. Protein sequence: CATSDPGTSEKLFF.

CDR3 DNA sequence: TGTGCCAGCAGTTACTCGGGCGGTAGCGGGGAGCAGTTCTTC. Translated, it gives CASSYSGGSGEQFF. V is TRBV6-5 and J is TRBJ2-1; 7 positions match TRBD2. There are 14 residues in the CDR3. Germline V lookup: CDR1 MNHEY, CDR2 SVGAGI. V lost 0 bases to trimming and J lost 10 bases; unmatched junction nucleotides: 6.

A few counts support this clone. V gene TRBV19 combines with J gene TRBJ2-2; TRBD2 agrees at 13 bases. CDR3 size: 22 residues. The germline V gene encodes CDR1 LNHDA and CDR2 SQIVND (reference sequence). Losses at the gene ends were 6 bases for V and 4 bases for J; bases not matched to a gene: 23. CDR3 region: CASSSPRTSWTSGSLVTGELFF. The CDR3 coding sequence is TGTGCCAGTAGCTCACCTAGGACCTCCTGGACTAGCGGGAGTTTAGTCACCGGGGAGCTGTTTTTT.

In DNA, the CDR3 is TGTGCTAGTGGTTTGGGCGGGGACTTGGCCGGGGAGCTGTTTTTT. Its translation: CASGLGGDLAGELFF. The chain employs TRBV12-5 and TRBJ2-2; D perhaps matches TRBD2 (6 bases). This CDR3 is built from 15 residues. CDR1 is LGHNT, CDR2 FRNRAP, per germline. V was shortened by 1 base and J by 6 bases, with 12 bases between the two germline ends.

A few counts support this clone. This rearrangement joins TRBV24-1 to TRBJ2-1; 12 nucleotides agree with TRBD1. There are 15 residues in the CDR3. In germline, CDR1 is KGHDR, CDR2 SFDVKD. The V and J ends lost 4 bases and 8 bases, in that order; junction bases with no gene match: 5. DNA of the CDR3: TGTGCCACCAGTGACGGGACAGGGGGCGAGCATGAGCAGTTCTTC. The encoded protein is CATSDGTGGEHEQFF.

The chain employs TRBV6-2 or TRBV6-3 and TRBJ1-1; no reliable D call. The CDR3 covers 14 residues. With 6 bases removed from V and 1 base from J, the gap between germline ends came to 12 bases. The germline CDR1 and CDR2 sequences are MNHEY and SVGEGT. The CDR3 nucleotides read TGTGCCAGCAGCCCAGACATAGGGAACACTGAAGCTTTCTTT. It translates to CASSPDIGNTEAFF.

As DNA, the CDR3 is TGTGCAAGTCGCCACGACCGGGACGAAGCCAGCGGGAGTGCCTACAATGAGCAGTTCTTC. This gives the protein CASRHDRDEASGSAYNEQFF. The V and J genes are TRBV12-2 and TRBJ2-1; TRBD2 is the table's D call and was not checked against the DNA. TRBV12-2 is described as a pseudogene. CDR3 length: 20 amino acids.